Below, one T cell receptor (beta chain) is given with its context. Antigen: not known. Profiling relied on immunoSEQ multiplex PCR, and the TCRdb table lists in-frame clones only, not all of them. The sample yields nearly 95,000 clones, around 94% seen once. The data originate from a study of OX40 agonist ivuxolimab in advanced cancers. Study-level background: Males comprised 82.7% of the group, whose mean age was about 62 years (range 23 to 79). Whole-study results and caveats: Both CD4+ and CD8+ T cell populations in blood had undergone clonal expansion by week 6 at 0.1 to 3.0 mg/kg.

Baseline was the first blood sampling point, followed by cycle 4 day 1 and cycle 7 day 1. The TCR was taken from an adult with an advanced solid tumor such as melanoma, head and neck, liver or kidney cancer. The sample in question was CD4+ or CD8+ T cells sorted from blood, obtained in a trial of the OX40 agonist ivuxolimab.

The chain's CDR3 is CASSFGQGRVNTEAFF. The CDR3 DNA follows: TGTGCCAGCAGCTTTGGACAGGGAAGGGTGAACACTGAAGCTTTCTTT. V usage is TRBV7-6 and J usage is TRBJ1-1; TRBD1 aligns across 8 bases. J was trimmed by 0 bases and V by 3 bases; bases with no gene match: 6. Germline CDR1 is SGHVS and CDR2 is FNYEAQ. The CDR3 length is 16 residues.